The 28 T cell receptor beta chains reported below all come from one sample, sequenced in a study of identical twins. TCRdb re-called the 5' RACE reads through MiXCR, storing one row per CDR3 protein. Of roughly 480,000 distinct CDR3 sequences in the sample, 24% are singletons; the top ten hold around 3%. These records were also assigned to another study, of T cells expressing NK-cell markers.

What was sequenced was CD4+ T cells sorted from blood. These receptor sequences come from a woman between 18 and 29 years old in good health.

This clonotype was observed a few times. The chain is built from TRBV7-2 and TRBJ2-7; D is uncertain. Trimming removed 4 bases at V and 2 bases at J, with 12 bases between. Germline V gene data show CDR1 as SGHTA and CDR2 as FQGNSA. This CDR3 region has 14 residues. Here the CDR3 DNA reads TGTGCCAGCAGCTACTCCCCCACTACCTACGAGCAGTACTTC. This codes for CASSYSPTTYEQYF.

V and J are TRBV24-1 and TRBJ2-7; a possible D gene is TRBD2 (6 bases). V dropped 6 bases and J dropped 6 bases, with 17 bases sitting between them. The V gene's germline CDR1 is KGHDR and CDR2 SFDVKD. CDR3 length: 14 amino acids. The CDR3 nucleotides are TGTGCCACCAGTTTTTTTGGCAGGGACTGCGAGCAGTACTTC. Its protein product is CATSFFGRDCEQYF.

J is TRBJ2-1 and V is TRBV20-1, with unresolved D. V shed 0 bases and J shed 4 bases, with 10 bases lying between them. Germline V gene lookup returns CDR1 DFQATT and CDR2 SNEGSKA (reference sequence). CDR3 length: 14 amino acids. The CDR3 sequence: CSARDRSGYNEQFF. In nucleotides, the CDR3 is TGCAGTGCTAGAGATCGATCAGGTTACAATGAGCAGTTCTTC.

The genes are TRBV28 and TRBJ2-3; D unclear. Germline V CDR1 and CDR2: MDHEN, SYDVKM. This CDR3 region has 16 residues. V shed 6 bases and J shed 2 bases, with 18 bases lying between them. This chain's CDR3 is CASSAGVQITTDTQYF. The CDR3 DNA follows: TGTGCCAGCAGCGCTGGGGTCCAGATCACCACAGATACGCAGTATTTT.

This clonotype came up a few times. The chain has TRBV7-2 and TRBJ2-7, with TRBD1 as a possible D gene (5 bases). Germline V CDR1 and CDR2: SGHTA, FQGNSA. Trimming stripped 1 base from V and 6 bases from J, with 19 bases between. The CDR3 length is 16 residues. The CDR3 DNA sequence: TGTGCCAGCAGCTTAGTAGGGGCGGACCCCCCACGCGAGCAGTACTTC. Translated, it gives CASSLVGADPPREQYF.

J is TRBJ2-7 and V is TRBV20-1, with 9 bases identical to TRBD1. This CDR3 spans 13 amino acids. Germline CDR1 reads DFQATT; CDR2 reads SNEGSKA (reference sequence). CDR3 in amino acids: CSLLGTGPNEQYF. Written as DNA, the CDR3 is TGCAGCCTTCTAGGGACAGGGCCCAACGAGCAGTACTTC.

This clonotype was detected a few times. This CDR3 is CASSKLGPKTREQFF. CDR3 sequence (DNA): TGTGCCAGCAGCAAACTTGGCCCAAAGACACGGGAGCAGTTCTTC. V gene TRBV21-1 combines with J gene TRBJ2-1; no DNA check was done on the table's D call, TRBD2. TRBV21-1 is shown as a pseudogene. The CDR3 is 15 residues long.

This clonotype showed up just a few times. CDR3 protein: CASSLEYEQFF. DNA of the CDR3: TGCGCCAGCAGCTTGGAATATGAGCAGTTCTTC. The chain joins TRBV5-1 to TRBJ2-1; D remains unclear. This CDR3 spans 11 amino acids. CDR1 and CDR2 (germline): SGHRS, YFSETQ. The V and J ends lost 0 bases and 8 bases respectively, with 3 bases between them.

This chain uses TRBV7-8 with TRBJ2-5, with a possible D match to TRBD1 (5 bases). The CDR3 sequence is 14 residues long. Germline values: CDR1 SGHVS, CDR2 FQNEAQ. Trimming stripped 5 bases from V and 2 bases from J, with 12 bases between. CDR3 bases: TGTGCCAGCAGCGACCAGGGTTGGCAAGAGACCCAGTACTTC. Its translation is CASSDQGWQETQYF.

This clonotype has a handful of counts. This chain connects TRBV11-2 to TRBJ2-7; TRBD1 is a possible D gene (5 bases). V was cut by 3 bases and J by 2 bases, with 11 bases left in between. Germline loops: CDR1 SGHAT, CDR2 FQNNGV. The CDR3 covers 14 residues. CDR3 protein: CASSFSLGPYEQYF. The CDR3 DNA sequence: TGTGCCAGCAGCTTTAGTTTGGGGCCCTACGAGCAGTACTTC.

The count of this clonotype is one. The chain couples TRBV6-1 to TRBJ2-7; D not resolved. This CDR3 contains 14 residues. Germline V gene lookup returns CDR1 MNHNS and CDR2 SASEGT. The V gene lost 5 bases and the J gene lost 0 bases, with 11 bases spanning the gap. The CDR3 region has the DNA TGTGCCAGCAGTCTTGACCACCGCTCCTACGAGCAGTACTTC. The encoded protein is CASSLDHRSYEQYF.

The DNA for the CDR3 is TGCGCCAGCGGCCGACAGGGGTACAATGAGCAGTTCTTC. Its protein product is CASGRQGYNEQFF. The gene calls are TRBV5-1 and TRBJ2-1; 8 bases are a match to TRBD1. The germline V gene has CDR1 SGHRS and CDR2 YFSETQ. V was clipped by 7 bases and J by 4 bases; unmatched bases: 4. This CDR3 spans 13 amino acids.

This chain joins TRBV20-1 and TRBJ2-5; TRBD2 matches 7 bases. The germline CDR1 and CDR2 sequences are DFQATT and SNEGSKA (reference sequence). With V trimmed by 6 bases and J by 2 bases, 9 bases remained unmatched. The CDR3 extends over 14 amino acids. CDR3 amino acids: CSAQSGILQETQYF. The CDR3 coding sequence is TGCAGTGCCCAAAGCGGGATACTTCAAGAGACCCAGTACTTC.

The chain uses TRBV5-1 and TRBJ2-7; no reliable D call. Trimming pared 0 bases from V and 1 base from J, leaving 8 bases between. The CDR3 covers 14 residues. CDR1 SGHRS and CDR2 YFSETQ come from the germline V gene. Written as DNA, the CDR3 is TGCGCCAGCAGCTTGGAACATCCATCCTACGAGCAGTACTTC. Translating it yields CASSLEHPSYEQYF.

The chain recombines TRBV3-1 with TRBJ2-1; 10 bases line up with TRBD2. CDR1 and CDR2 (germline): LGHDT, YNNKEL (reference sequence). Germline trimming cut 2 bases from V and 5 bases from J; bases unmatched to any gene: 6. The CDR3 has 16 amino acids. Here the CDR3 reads CASSQILLAGHNEQFF. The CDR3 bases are TGTGCCAGCAGCCAAATCCTACTAGCGGGGCACAATGAGCAGTTCTTC.

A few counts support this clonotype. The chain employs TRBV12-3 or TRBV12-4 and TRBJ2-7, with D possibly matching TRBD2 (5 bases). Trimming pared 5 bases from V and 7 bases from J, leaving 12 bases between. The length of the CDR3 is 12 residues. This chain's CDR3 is CASSKRTPEQYF. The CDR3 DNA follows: TGTGCCAGCAGTAAGCGGACCCCAGAGCAGTACTTC.

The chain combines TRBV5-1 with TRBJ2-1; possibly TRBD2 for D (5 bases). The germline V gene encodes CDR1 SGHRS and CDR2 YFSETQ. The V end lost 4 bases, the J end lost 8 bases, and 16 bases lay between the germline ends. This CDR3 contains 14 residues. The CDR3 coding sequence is TGCGCCAGCAGCCGGGGAGATCCAATCGATGAGCAGTTCTTC. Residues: CASSRGDPIDEQFF.

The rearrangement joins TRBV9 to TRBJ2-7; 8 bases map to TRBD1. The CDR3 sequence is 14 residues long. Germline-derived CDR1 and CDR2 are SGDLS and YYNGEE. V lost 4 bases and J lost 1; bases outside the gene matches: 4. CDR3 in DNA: TGTGCCAGCAGCTTACGGACAGGGTCCTACGAGCAGTACTTC. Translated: CASSLRTGSYEQYF.

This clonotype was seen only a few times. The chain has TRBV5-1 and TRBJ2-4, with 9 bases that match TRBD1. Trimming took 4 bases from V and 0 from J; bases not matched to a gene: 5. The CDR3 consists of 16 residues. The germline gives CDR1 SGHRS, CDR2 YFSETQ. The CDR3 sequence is CASSEGTGQAKNIQYF. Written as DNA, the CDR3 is TGCGCCAGCAGCGAAGGGACAGGGCAAGCCAAAAACATTCAGTACTTC.

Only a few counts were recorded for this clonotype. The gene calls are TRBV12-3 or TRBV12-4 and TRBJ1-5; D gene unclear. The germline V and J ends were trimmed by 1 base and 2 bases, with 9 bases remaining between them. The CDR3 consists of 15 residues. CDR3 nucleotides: TGTGCCAGCAGTTTAGGAGGTTTGGGCAATCAGCCCCAGCATTTT. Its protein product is CASSLGGLGNQPQHF.

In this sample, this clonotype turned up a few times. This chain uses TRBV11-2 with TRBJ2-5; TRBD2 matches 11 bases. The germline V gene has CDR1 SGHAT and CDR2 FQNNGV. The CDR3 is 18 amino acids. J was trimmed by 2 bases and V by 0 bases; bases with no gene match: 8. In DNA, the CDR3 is TGTGCCAGCAGCTTAGATCCTAGCGGGAGGCTGTTGCAAGAGACCCAGTACTTC. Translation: CASSLDPSGRLLQETQYF.

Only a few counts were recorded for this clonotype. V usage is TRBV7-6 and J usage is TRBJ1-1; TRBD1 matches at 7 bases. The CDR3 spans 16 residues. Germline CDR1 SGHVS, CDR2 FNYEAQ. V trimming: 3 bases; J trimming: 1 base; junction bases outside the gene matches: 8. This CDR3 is CASSLDIRGENTEAFF. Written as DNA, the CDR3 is TGTGCCAGCAGCTTGGATATCAGGGGGGAGAACACTGAAGCTTTCTTT.

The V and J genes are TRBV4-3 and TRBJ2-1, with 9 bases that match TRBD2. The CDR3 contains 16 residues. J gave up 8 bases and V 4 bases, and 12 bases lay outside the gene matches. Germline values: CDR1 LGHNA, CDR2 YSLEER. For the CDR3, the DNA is TGCGCCAGCAGCCCCGGGAAAGTAGCGGGAGACCATGAGCAGTTCTTC. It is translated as CASSPGKVAGDHEQFF.

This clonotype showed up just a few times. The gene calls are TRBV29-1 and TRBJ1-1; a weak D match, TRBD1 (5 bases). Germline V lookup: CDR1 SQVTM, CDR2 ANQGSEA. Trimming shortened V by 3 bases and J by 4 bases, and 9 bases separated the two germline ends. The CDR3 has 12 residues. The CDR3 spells CSVDRGTTEAFF. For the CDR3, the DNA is TGCAGCGTTGATCGGGGGACCACTGAAGCTTTCTTT.

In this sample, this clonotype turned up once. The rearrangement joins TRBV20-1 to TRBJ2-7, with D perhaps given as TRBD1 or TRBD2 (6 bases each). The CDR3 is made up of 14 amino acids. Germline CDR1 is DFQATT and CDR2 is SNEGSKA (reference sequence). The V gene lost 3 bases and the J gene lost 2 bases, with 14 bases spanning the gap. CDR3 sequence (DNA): TGCAGTGCTAGGCTGGGGGGCCTACCCTACGAGCAGTACTTC. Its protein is CSARLGGLPYEQYF.

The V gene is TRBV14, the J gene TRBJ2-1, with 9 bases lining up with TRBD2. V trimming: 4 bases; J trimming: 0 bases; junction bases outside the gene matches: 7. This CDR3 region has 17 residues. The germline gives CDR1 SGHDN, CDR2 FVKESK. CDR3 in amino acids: CASSPWTSASSYNEQFF. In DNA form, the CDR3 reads TGTGCCAGCAGCCCCTGGACTAGCGCGAGCTCCTACAATGAGCAGTTCTTC.

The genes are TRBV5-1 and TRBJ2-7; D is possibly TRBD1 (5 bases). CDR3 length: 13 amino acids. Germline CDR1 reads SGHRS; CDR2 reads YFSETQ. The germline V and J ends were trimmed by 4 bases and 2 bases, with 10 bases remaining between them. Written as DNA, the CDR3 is TGCGCCAGCAGCCAAGACAGTACCTACGAGCAGTACTTC. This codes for CASSQDSTYEQYF.

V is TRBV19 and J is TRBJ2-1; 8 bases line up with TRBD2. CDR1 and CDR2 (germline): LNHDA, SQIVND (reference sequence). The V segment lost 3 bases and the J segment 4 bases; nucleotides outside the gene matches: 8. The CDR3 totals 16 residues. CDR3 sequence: CASSIITSGDYNEQFF. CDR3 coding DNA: TGTGCCAGTAGTATCATAACTAGCGGCGATTACAATGAGCAGTTCTTC.